Listed below are T cell receptor beta chains from one sample, sequenced in a study of T cells in Graves' hyperthyroidism and ophthalmopathy. TCRdb reprocessed the multiplex PCR reads with MiXCR, giving one entry per CDR3 protein. The sample shows 490,000 or so distinct CDR3 sequences, 20% to 25% of them seen only once. The sequenced sample was blood. The receptors shown here come from an older woman with Graves' ophthalmopathy. Both conserved end residues are part of each CDR3. The order of the fields is J gene, V gene, D gene, clone size, CDR3 protein, CDR3 DNA. D genes are given only for firm matches. The listing skips clone size in some rows; elsewhere it reads once, few, many or a size class.

J gene: TRBJ2-7
V gene: TRBV6-1
D gene: TRBD2
clone size: -
CDR3 protein: CASTPSGVGYEQYF
CDR3 DNA: TGTGCCAGCACGCCTAGCGGGGTGGGCTACGAGCAGTACTTC

J gene: TRBJ1-6
V gene: TRBV2
D gene: TRBD1
clone size: -
CDR3 protein: CASSPRQGGGSPLHF
CDR3 DNA: TGTGCCAGCAGCCCGAGACAGGGCGGGGGGTCACCCCTCCACTTT

J gene: TRBJ2-3
V gene: TRBV7-8
D gene: -
clone size: -
CDR3 protein: CASSFDRGVDTQYF
CDR3 DNA: TGTGCCAGCAGCTTCGACCGTGGAGTGGATACGCAGTATTTT

J gene: TRBJ1-2
V gene: TRBV7-9
D gene: -
clone size: few
CDR3 protein: CASSLAGLYGYTF
CDR3 DNA: TGTGCCAGCAGCTTAGCCGGTTTGTATGGCTACACCTTC

J gene: TRBJ1-6
V gene: TRBV20-1
D gene: -
clone size: few
CDR3 protein: CSARALEESYNSPLHF
CDR3 DNA: TGCAGTGCTAGAGCTTTGGAGGAATCCTATAATTCACCCCTCCACTTT

J gene: TRBJ1-2
V gene: TRBV28
D gene: -
clone size: many
CDR3 protein: CASTVGQGSYGYTF
CDR3 DNA: TGTGCCAGCACCGTGGGTCAGGGGAGCTATGGCTACACCTTC

J gene: TRBJ2-5
V gene: TRBV7-2
D gene: -
clone size: -
CDR3 protein: CASSLALFQGQETQYF
CDR3 DNA: TGTGCCAGCAGCTTAGCGTTGTTTCAAGGCCAGGAGACCCAGTACTTC

J gene: TRBJ1-4
V gene: TRBV9
D gene: TRBD1
clone size: many
CDR3 protein: CASSAKTGEHEKLFF
CDR3 DNA: TGTGCCAGCAGCGCCAAGACAGGGGAACATGAAAAACTGTTTTTT

J gene: TRBJ2-2
V gene: TRBV6-6
D gene: -
clone size: few
CDR3 protein: CASSYSGLGAAGELFF
CDR3 DNA: TGTGCCAGCAGTTACTCAGGGCTCGGCGCGGCCGGGGAGCTGTTTTTT

J gene: TRBJ2-6
V gene: TRBV6-1
D gene: -
clone size: -
CDR3 protein: CATPWVDGANVLTF
CDR3 DNA: TGTGCCACGCCGTGGGTAGATGGGGCCAACGTCCTGACTTTC

J gene: TRBJ2-1
V gene: TRBV4-1
D gene: TRBD1
clone size: few
CDR3 protein: CASSQAKGTGVYNEQFF
CDR3 DNA: TGCGCCAGCAGCCAAGCGAAGGGGACAGGGGTTTACAATGAGCAGTTCTTC